A single sample is the source of the 21 T cell receptor beta chains below, sequenced in a study. TCRdb reprocessed the RT-PCR reads via MiXCR and lists one record per CDR3 protein. This sample has about 680,000 distinct CDR3 sequences, with approximately 14% found just once. Sequencing used memory CD4+ T cells from blood. All receptors derive from a female donor in good health, serving as a healthy control.

This sequence joins TRBV7-3 and TRBJ2-2; 10 bases fit TRBD2. Germline V CDR1 and CDR2: SGHTA, FQGTGA. CDR3 size: 15 residues. J was trimmed by 6 bases and V by 0 bases; bases with no gene match: 1. CDR3 in DNA: TGTGCCAGCAGCTTAACTAGCGGGAGGTCCGGGGAGCTGTTTTTT. Protein: CASSLTSGRSGELFF.

This clonotype was seen at least ten times. V and J are TRBV29-1 and TRBJ2-3; tentative D call: TRBD1 (5 bases). The CDR3 runs to 14 residues. Germline CDR1 is SQVTM and CDR2 is ANQGSEA. Trimming removed 7 bases from V and 4 bases from J, with 18 bases in between. CDR3 DNA: TGCAGCGCCGCACTGACAGCCCAAGCAGATACGCAGTATTTT. Translation: CSAALTAQADTQYF.

This clonotype has only a few counts. The rearrangement links TRBV12-3 or TRBV12-4 to TRBJ2-7, with a tentative D call TRBD2 (6 bases). V was shortened by 0 bases and J by 0 bases, with 9 bases between the two germline ends. The CDR3 spans 15 residues. CDR3 residues: CASSLAEGGSYEQYF. The CDR3 nucleotides are TGTGCCAGCAGTTTAGCGGAGGGAGGCTCCTACGAGCAGTACTTC.

This clonotype was counted many times. The CDR3 loop is CASSSQGAGSPLHF. The CDR3, as DNA: TGTGCCAGCAGCTCTCAGGGGGCTGGTTCACCCCTCCACTTT. V gene TRBV27 combines with J gene TRBJ1-6, with 8 bases aligning to TRBD1. The trim removed 6 bases at V and 9 bases at J, leaving 7 bases unmatched. Germline values: CDR1 MNHEY, CDR2 SMNVEV (reference sequence). This CDR3 contains 14 residues.

This clonotype was recorded a few times. The J gene is TRBJ1-5, the V gene TRBV29-1, with 8 bases fitting TRBD1. The CDR3 is made up of 14 amino acids. V lost 4 bases, J lost 0 bases, and 2 bases stayed unmatched. Germline CDR1 SQVTM, CDR2 ANQGSEA. CDR3 coding DNA: TGCAGCGTTGTGGGACAGGATAGCAATCAGCCCCAGCATTTT. Translated: CSVVGQDSNQPQHF. Supplemented by reference TRBV29-1 and TRBJ1-5, the full variable domain reads SAVISQKPSRDICQRGTSLTIQCQVDSQVTMMFWYRQQPGQSLTLIATANQGSEATYESGFVIDKFPISRPNLTFSTLTVSNMSPEDSSIYLCSVVGQDSNQPQHFGDGTRLSIL.

This clonotype came up many times. The V gene is TRBV7-2, the J gene TRBJ2-7; D not resolved. Germline V gene data show CDR1 as SGHTA and CDR2 as FQGNSA. Between the trimmed V and J ends, which lost 5 bases and 7 bases, there was a span of 15 bases. There are 13 residues in the CDR3. The CDR3 DNA is TGTGCCAGCAGCCCCGACCAGGCCAGGGAGCAGTACTTC. This codes for CASSPDQAREQYF. The full variable domain, in which reference TRBV7-2 and TRBJ2-7 provide the parts outside the CDR3, is GAGVSQSPSNKVTEKGKDVELRCDPISGHTALYWYRQSLGQGLEFLIYFQGNSAPDKSGLPSDRFSAERTGGSVSTLTIQRTQQEDSAVYLCASSPDQAREQYFGPGTRLTVT.

This chain links TRBV6-2 or TRBV6-3 with TRBJ1-2; 9 nucleotides agree with TRBD1. J was trimmed by 6 bases and V by 5 bases; bases with no gene match: 10. This CDR3 is built from 15 residues. CDR1 and CDR2 from the germline V gene are MNHEY and SVGEGT. Here the CDR3 DNA reads TGTGCCAGCAGTACAGCCGGGACAGGGTGGCATGGCTACACCTTC. Residues: CASSTAGTGWHGYTF.

V is TRBV6-2 or TRBV6-3 and J is TRBJ1-1, with a possible D match to TRBD1 (6 bases). Deletions cut 6 bases from V and 5 bases from J, with 13 bases between. This CDR3 has 13 amino acids. The V gene's germline CDR1 is MNHEY and CDR2 SVGEGT. The CDR3 sequence is CASSQQGTTEAFF. CDR3 coding DNA: TGTGCCAGCAGCCAACAGGGTACAACTGAAGCTTTCTTT.

This clonotype was detected a few times. The chain is built from TRBV7-2 and TRBJ2-5; D gene ambiguous. Trimming shortened V by 3 bases and J by 5 bases, and 13 bases separated the two germline ends. Germline loops: CDR1 SGHTA, CDR2 FQGNSA. This CDR3 region has 14 residues. The DNA of the CDR3 is TGTGCCAGCAGCTTGCCCCCCTTGCAGGAGACCCAGTACTTC. Protein sequence: CASSLPPLQETQYF.

The rearrangement uses TRBV18 and TRBJ1-1, with D possibly TRBD1 on 5 matching bases. The V gene lost 0 bases and the J gene lost 4 bases, with 15 bases spanning the gap. This CDR3 contains 16 residues. CDR1 and CDR2 (germline): KGHSH, LQKENI. This chain's CDR3 is CASSPPSLRGLTEAFF. CDR3 in DNA: TGTGCCAGCTCACCACCGTCTCTCCGGGGCCTCACTGAAGCTTTCTTT.

This clonotype was detected only a few times. A junction boundary mismatches the germline segment, possibly from a read error. The chain is built from TRBV9 and TRBJ2-1; a possible D gene is TRBD2 (6 bases). CDR1 SGDLS and CDR2 YYNGEE come from the germline V gene. The CDR3 has 13 amino acids. DNA of the CDR3: TGTGCCAGCAGCGTAGAAAATGCGGAACCCCGGGGGTGG. This codes for CASSVENAEPRGW.

The V call is TRBV5-4, the J call TRBJ1-6; 8 bases map to TRBD1. The CDR3 length is 15 residues. Trimming cost V 1 base and J 9 bases; bases outside gene matches: 6. Germline V CDR1 and CDR2: SGHNT, YYREEE (reference sequence). The CDR3 spells CASSLTTGGSSPLHF. For the CDR3, the DNA is TGTGCCAGCAGCTTGACTACAGGGGGTAGTTCACCCCTCCACTTT.

A note on this clonotype: A read error is possible here, since a much larger clone lies one base away. CDR3 in DNA: TGTGCCAGCAGTTTTGGCGGGCTCCGCTGGGAGCAGTACTTC. Amino acids: CASSFGGLRWEQYF. The rearrangement uses TRBV12-3 or TRBV12-4 and TRBJ2-7; D perhaps matches TRBD2 (5 bases). The ends were cut back, 3 bases at V and 7 bases at J, with 16 bases in the middle. This CDR3 has 14 residues.

Concerning this clonotype itself: Mismatch with germline at one junction end may stem from a read error. The genes are TRBV7-7 and TRBJ2-3; 7 bases fit TRBD1. The CDR3 is 16 amino acids. Germline V lookup: CDR1 SSHAT, CDR2 FNYEAQ (reference sequence). The CDR3 nucleotides read TGTGCTAGCAGCTTAGGGACAGCCACCGGGGCAGATACGCAGTATTTT. This encodes CASSLGTATGADTQYF.

This clonotype was seen a few times. The chain is built from TRBV6-2 or TRBV6-3 and TRBJ2-1, with 11 bases lining up with TRBD1. Germline V gene sequence: CDR1 MNHEY, CDR2 SVGEGT. The CDR3 is 16 amino acids. V shed 4 bases and J 3 bases; nucleotides not matched to a gene: 5. DNA of the CDR3: TGTGCCAGCAGTTTCCTCGGGACAGGGGGCTACAATGAGCAGTTCTTC. Translation gives CASSFLGTGGYNEQFF.

This chain uses TRBV12-3 or TRBV12-4 with TRBJ1-1, with a weak D call TRBD1 (5 bases). V was cut by 5 bases and J by 4 bases, with 14 bases left in between. The CDR3 contains 14 residues. DNA of the CDR3: TGTGCCAGCAGTCCCCAGGGTAGGGGCACTGAAGCTTTCTTT. This sequence encodes CASSPQGRGTEAFF.

This clonotype occurred many times. This sequence joins TRBV20-1 and TRBJ1-1; maybe TRBD1 (5 bases). CDR3 size: 13 residues. V was shortened by 6 bases and J by 3 bases, with 14 bases between the two germline ends. Per the germline V gene, CDR1 is DFQATT and CDR2 is SNEGSKA (reference sequence). CDR3 protein: CSANAGFYTEAFF. DNA of the CDR3: TGCAGTGCAAACGCAGGGTTTTACACTGAAGCTTTCTTT.

The chain joins TRBV6-5 to TRBJ2-1, with 9 nucleotides matching TRBD2. The CDR3 covers 13 residues. The J segment lost 5 bases and the V segment lost 10 bases, leaving 6 bases of the junction unmatched. The germline V gene encodes CDR1 MNHEY and CDR2 SVGAGI. In DNA, the CDR3 is TGTGCCACCTATAGACTAGCGGACAATGAGCAGTTCTTC. Amino acid sequence: CATYRLADNEQFF.

The table lists this clonotype with many counts. V gene TRBV20-1 combines with J gene TRBJ1-2, with D perhaps TRBD1 (6 bases). CDR3 size: 15 residues. V shed 0 bases and J shed 4 bases, with 15 bases lying between them. CDR1 is DFQATT and CDR2 is SNEGSKA in the germline V gene (reference sequence). This CDR3 is CSARDDAGAAYGYTF. CDR3 nucleotide sequence: TGCAGTGCTAGAGATGACGCAGGGGCAGCCTATGGCTACACCTTC.

This clonotype came up many times. The CDR3 spells CASSYRSSTDTQYF. In DNA form, the CDR3 reads TGTGCCAGCAGTTACCGTTCTAGCACAGATACGCAGTATTTT. The chain joins TRBV6-5 to TRBJ2-3; D ambiguous. CDR3 length: 14 amino acids. The germline V gene has CDR1 MNHEY and CDR2 SVGAGI. Trimming took off 2 bases at V and 0 bases at J, with 6 bases between the two ends.

This clonotype was seen many times. The chain links TRBV20-1 to TRBJ1-1; TRBD1 is a possible D gene (5 bases). V lost 1 base and J lost 3, with 15 bases in between. The CDR3 is 15 residues long. The germline gives CDR1 DFQATT, CDR2 SNEGSKA (reference sequence). CDR3 in amino acids: CSARVGRADYTEAFF. The CDR3 bases are TGCAGTGCTAGAGTAGGCAGGGCAGACTACACTGAAGCTTTCTTT.